This entry concerns a single TCR beta chain. This sample was taken from a study of control samples from healthy donors and cancer patients. Germline CDR1 and CDR2: SEHNR and FQNEAQ (reference sequence). The CDR3 runs to 16 residues. Sequencing used immunoSEQ multiplex PCR; TCRdb keeps in-frame clones, though not all of them. The repertoire has around 48,000 clones, about 94% of them found once; the top ten carry around 20%. This chain uses TRBV7-9 with TRBJ1-4; possibly TRBD1 for D (6 bases). The receptor was isolated from a woman aged 45-60 years with head and neck cancer. The sample was PBMCs. CDR3 sequence reads: CASGARVGTTNEKLFF. The CDR3, as DNA: TGTGCTTCAGGGGCACGAGTTGGGACAACTAATGAAAAACTGTTTTTT. Combining the CDR3 with reference TRBV7-9 and TRBJ1-4 gives the whole variable domain DTGVSQNPRHKITKRGQNVTFRCDPISEHNRLYWYRQTLGQGPEFLTYFQNEAQLEKSRLLSDRFSAERPKGSFSTLEIQRTEQGDSAMYLCASGARVGTTNEKLFFGSGTQLSVL.